This passage covers 31 T cell receptor beta chains from one sample sequenced in a study of beta chain features in type 1 diabetes. General study findings and limits: When Type 1 diabetes patients were examined, their TCRB CDR3s proved moderately but significantly shorter in all four CD4+ subsets.

The study reverse transcribed the entire isolated RNA, so it sequenced expressed TCRB transcripts. Repertoires were generated with immunoSEQ multiplex PCR, while TCRdb's copy carries only in-frame clones and drops some. The sample includes about 170,000 clones, approximately 7.8% seen only once; the top ten take approximately 0.93%. No antigen has been assigned to these receptors. The sequencing input was central memory CD4+ T cells from blood. These TCRs come from a woman between 40 and 50 years old with type 1 diabetes.

V usage is TRBV5-8 and J usage is TRBJ1-6; D is perhaps TRBD1 (5 bases). Trimming removed 1 base at V and 7 bases at J, with 12 bases between. This CDR3 has 15 residues. CDR1 and CDR2 from the germline V gene are SGHTS and YDEGEE. CDR3 DNA: TGTGCCAGCAGCTTGATCGGGGGTCGGAATTCACCCCTCCACTTT. Translated, it gives CASSLIGGRNSPLHF.

The sample holds a few counts of this clone. The chain links TRBV5-1 to TRBJ1-1; a possible D gene is TRBD1 (6 bases). The CDR3 loop spans 14 amino acids. V dropped 9 bases and J dropped 1 base, with 16 bases sitting between them. CDR1 and CDR2 (germline): SGHRS, YFSETQ. This CDR3 reads CATTIGTSNTEAFF. Written as DNA, the CDR3 is TGCGCCACCACAATTGGGACATCGAACACTGAAGCTTTCTTT.

The chain recombines TRBV19 with TRBJ1-5; no reliable D call. The V end lost 5 bases, the J end lost 10 bases, and 12 bases lay between the germline ends. Germline V lookup: CDR1 LNHDA, CDR2 SQIVND (reference sequence). The CDR3 length is 12 residues. CDR3: CASSPGDRPQHF. CDR3 sequence (DNA): TGTGCCAGTAGTCCCGGGGATCGCCCCCAGCATTTT.

The chain is built from TRBV29-1 and TRBJ2-5, with D perhaps matching TRBD2 (6 bases). V dropped 3 bases and J dropped 2 bases, with 13 bases sitting between them. The V gene's germline CDR1 is SQVTM and CDR2 ANQGSEA. There are 14 residues in the CDR3. The CDR3 reads CSVDRHRGQETQYF. For the CDR3, the DNA is TGCAGCGTTGATAGGCACCGGGGGCAAGAGACCCAGTACTTC.

This sequence joins TRBV7-9 and TRBJ1-1; 12 nucleotides match TRBD1. The germline gives CDR1 SEHNR, CDR2 FQNEAQ (reference sequence). The ends lost 6 bases at V and 2 bases at J; junction bases unmatched: 4. This CDR3 spans 15 amino acids. This CDR3 is CASRGTGGPNTEAFF. The DNA of the CDR3 is TGTGCCAGCAGGGGGACAGGGGGCCCCAACACTGAAGCTTTCTTT.

This chain links TRBV7-6 with TRBJ2-3, with D possibly matching TRBD1 (6 bases). The CDR3 consists of 15 residues. The germline V and J ends were trimmed by 5 bases and 0 bases, with 12 bases remaining between them. Germline V gene lookup returns CDR1 SGHVS and CDR2 FNYEAQ. DNA for the CDR3: TGTGCCAGCAGCCCCCGACAGGCTAGCACAGATACGCAGTATTTT. This encodes CASSPRQASTDTQYF.

This clone was seen ten or more times. This rearrangement joins TRBV7-2 to TRBJ2-1, with 7 positions matching TRBD2. Germline V gene sequence: CDR1 SGHTA, CDR2 FQGNSA. The CDR3 is 15 residues long. V lost 6 bases, J lost 7 bases, and 12 bases stayed unmatched. CDR3 sequence reads: CASSLRTSRGNEQFF. The CDR3 DNA is TGTGCCAGCAGTCTTAGGACTAGTAGAGGAAATGAGCAGTTCTTC.

The gene calls are TRBV4-3 and TRBJ2-6; D is unresolved. V lost 2 bases to trimming and J lost 0 bases, with 8 bases between them. The germline gives CDR1 LGHNA, CDR2 YSLEER. This CDR3 has 16 residues. CDR3 sequence: CASSQFGSSGANVLTF. DNA of the CDR3: TGCGCCAGCAGCCAATTTGGCAGCTCTGGGGCCAACGTCCTGACTTTC.

The V and J genes are TRBV25-1 and TRBJ2-7; D remains unclear. Germline V gives CDR1 MGHDK, CDR2 SYGVNS. The CDR3 has 14 residues. Trimming removed 3 bases from V and 5 bases from J, with 14 bases in between. The CDR3 loop is CASSENGFEHEQYF. Written as DNA, the CDR3 is TGTGCCAGCAGTGAGAACGGGTTTGAGCACGAGCAGTACTTC.

The rearrangement links TRBV5-4 to TRBJ2-1; TRBD1 matches at 12 bases. CDR3 length equals 15 residues. The V segment lost 0 bases and the J segment 10 bases; nucleotides outside the gene matches: 5. Germline V lookup: CDR1 SGHNT, CDR2 YYREEE (reference sequence). The CDR3 here is CASSLVGTGGWEQFF. DNA of the CDR3: TGTGCCAGCAGCTTGGTCGGGACAGGGGGCTGGGAGCAGTTCTTC.

V is TRBV7-9 and J is TRBJ1-5, with 7 bases identical to TRBD1. The CDR3 covers 15 residues. Germline lookup yields CDR1 SEHNR and CDR2 FQNEAQ (reference sequence). The V segment lost 1 base and the J segment 10 bases; nucleotides outside the gene matches: 10. CDR3 nucleotides: TGTGCCAGCAGCTTAGATCGGCAGGGGGTTCAACCCCAGCATTTT. It specifies CASSLDRQGVQPQHF.

This clone was observed a handful of times. This chain connects TRBV7-9 to TRBJ2-1; TRBD1 might be the D (6 bases). The CDR3 covers 14 residues. Germline V gene data show CDR1 as SEHNR and CDR2 as FQNEAQ (reference sequence). Trimming stripped 2 bases from V and 8 bases from J, with 13 bases between. The DNA of the CDR3 is TGTGCCAGCAGCTTATTACAGGGTCAGCATGAGCAGTTCTTC. This sequence encodes CASSLLQGQHEQFF.

CDR3 in amino acids: CASSVGTGLGANVLTF. CDR3 bases: TGTGCCAGCAGCGTCGGGACAGGGTTAGGGGCCAACGTCCTGACTTTC. The gene calls are TRBV7-2 and TRBJ2-6; 9 bases are shared with TRBD1. Looked up from germline, CDR1 is SGHTA and CDR2 is FQGNSA. This CDR3 region has 16 residues. Germline trimming cut 5 bases from V and 4 bases from J; bases unmatched to any gene: 6.

This clone came up a few times. This rearrangement joins TRBV28 to TRBJ1-1, with D hard to call. The V end lost 2 bases, the J end lost 5 bases, and 12 bases lay between the germline ends. CDR3 length: 14 amino acids. Germline V gene sequence: CDR1 MDHEN, CDR2 SYDVKM. Here the CDR3 DNA reads TGTGCCAGCAGTTTAGTGAAGAAGGAGACTGAAGCTTTCTTT. Its protein is CASSLVKKETEAFF.

The V gene is TRBV7-2, the J gene TRBJ2-1, with 9 bases aligning to TRBD2. The germline gives CDR1 SGHTA, CDR2 FQGNSA. The CDR3 is 15 amino acids. V shed 1 base and J 2 bases; nucleotides not matched to a gene: 0. CDR3 bases: TGTGCCAGCAGCTTAGTAGCGGGAGCCTACAATGAGCAGTTCTTC. Translation gives CASSLVAGAYNEQFF.

This clone was seen a few times. The V gene is TRBV9, the J gene TRBJ2-7, with D possibly matching TRBD2 (6 bases). The germline V and J ends were trimmed by 4 bases and 6 bases, with 14 bases remaining between them. The CDR3 extends over 13 amino acids. Per germline, CDR1 SGDLS and CDR2 YYNGEE. The CDR3 is CASSPRGGPEQYF. Here the CDR3 DNA reads TGTGCCAGCAGCCCCCGGGGAGGTCCCGAGCAGTACTTC.

This chain links TRBV2 with TRBJ2-6, with D possibly TRBD2 on 6 matching bases. Trimming shortened V by 2 bases and J by 4 bases, and 15 bases separated the two germline ends. CDR1 and CDR2 from the germline V gene are SNHLY and FYNNEI. The CDR3 is 17 residues long. In DNA form, the CDR3 reads TGTGCCAGCAGTGAAAGACTGGGAGGCGGCGGGGCCAACGTCCTGACTTTC. This encodes CASSERLGGGGANVLTF. Looking up the rest from reference TRBV2 and TRBJ2-6 gives the full variable domain: EPEVTQTPSHQVTQMGQEVILRCVPISNHLYFYWYRQILGQKVEFLVSFYNNEISEKSEIFDDQFSVERPDGSNFTLKIRSTKLEDSAMYFCASSERLGGGGANVLTFGAGSRLTVL.

The V and J genes are TRBV28 and TRBJ1-2, with TRBD1 matching 7 bases. Germline V gives CDR1 MDHEN, CDR2 SYDVKM. Trimming at V came to 6 bases and at J to 8 bases, leaving 12 bases not matched to a gene. The CDR3 consists of 14 residues. In DNA form, the CDR3 reads TGTGCCAGCAGACAGCCGGGACAGCAATACGGCTACACCTTC. This gives the protein CASRQPGQQYGYTF.

This clone was picked up a small number of times. This rearrangement joins TRBV19 to TRBJ1-2, with 8 positions matching TRBD1. This CDR3 has 15 residues. The germline gives CDR1 LNHDA, CDR2 SQIVND (reference sequence). V was pared by 6 bases and J by 4 bases, with 10 bases of the junction left unmatched. The CDR3 protein is CASRDRAGEGYGYTF. The CDR3 nucleotides are TGTGCCAGTAGGGACAGGGCCGGAGAAGGCTATGGCTACACCTTC.

V usage is TRBV10-2 and J usage is TRBJ1-6; 12 bases fit TRBD1. The V and J ends lost 6 bases and 9 bases, in that order; junction bases with no gene match: 9. The germline V gene has CDR1 WSHSY and CDR2 SAAADI. This CDR3 is built from 16 residues. This chain's CDR3 is CASSEGTGGRGSPLHF. The CDR3 DNA reads TGCGCCAGCAGCGAAGGGACAGGGGGCCGGGGTTCACCCCTCCACTTT.

The rearrangement links TRBV29-1 to TRBJ2-7, with D unclear. Germline assignment: CDR1 SQVTM and CDR2 ANQGSEA. Trimming shortened V by 5 bases and J by 0 bases, and 8 bases separated the two germline ends. The CDR3 sequence is 12 residues long. This CDR3 is CSVIAVSYEQYF. In DNA, the CDR3 is TGCAGCGTTATCGCAGTCTCCTACGAGCAGTACTTC.

The V and J genes are TRBV19 and TRBJ2-1; D perhaps matches TRBD1 (6 bases). The CDR3 has 16 amino acids. In germline, CDR1 is LNHDA, CDR2 SQIVND (reference sequence). Deletions cut 3 bases from V and 3 bases from J, with 15 bases between. The CDR3 loop reads CASSIRGGFDYNEQFF. The CDR3 coding sequence is TGTGCCAGTAGTATCAGGGGCGGGTTTGACTACAATGAGCAGTTCTTC. Filled out from reference TRBV19 and TRBJ2-1, the complete variable domain reads DGGITQSPKYLFRKEGQNVTLSCEQNLNHDAMYWYRQDPGQGLRLIYYSQIVNDFQKGDIAEGYSVSREKKESFPLTVTSAQKNPTAFYLCASSIRGGFDYNEQFFGPGTRLTVL.

The table lists this clone with many counts. This chain links TRBV7-9 with TRBJ2-4; 7 positions agree with TRBD1. J was trimmed by 15 bases and V by 4 bases; bases with no gene match: 9. The germline gives CDR1 SEHNR, CDR2 FQNEAQ (reference sequence). The CDR3 has 12 residues. The CDR3 loop is CASSSGDRERYF. In DNA form, the CDR3 reads TGTGCCAGCAGCTCTGGGGACAGAGAACGGTACTTC.

A few counts support this clone. V gene TRBV7-9 combines with J gene TRBJ2-7; D is possibly TRBD2 (6 bases). There are 14 residues in the CDR3. Germline CDR1 is SEHNR and CDR2 is FQNEAQ (reference sequence). Deletions cut 3 bases from V and 0 bases from J, with 9 bases between. DNA for the CDR3: TGTGCCAGCAGCTTTGCCGGGGGCTCCTACGAGCAGTACTTC. Translation: CASSFAGGSYEQYF.

The V and J genes are TRBV7-2 and TRBJ1-4, with D hard to call. This CDR3 is 14 amino acids long. Trimming pared 0 bases from V and 7 bases from J, leaving 9 bases between. Germline V gene sequence: CDR1 SGHTA, CDR2 FQGNSA. The CDR3: CASSLAFLREKLFF. CDR3 nucleotide sequence: TGTGCCAGCAGCTTAGCTTTTCTTCGTGAAAAACTGTTTTTT.

The rearrangement links TRBV5-4 to TRBJ2-5; TRBD1 agrees at 7 bases. Germline values: CDR1 SGHNT, CDR2 YYREEE (reference sequence). V lost 1 base, J lost 3 bases, and 3 bases stayed unmatched. The CDR3 is made up of 14 amino acids. The CDR3 DNA reads as TGTGCCAGCAGCTTGTTAGGGGGCGAAGAGACCCAGTACTTC. Protein product: CASSLLGGEETQYF. The full variable domain, with the rest looked up from reference TRBV5-4 and TRBJ2-5, is ETGVTQSPTHLIKTRGQQVTLRCSSQSGHNTVSWYQQALGQGPQFIFQYYREEENGRGNFPPRFSGLQFPNYSSELNVNALELDDSALYLCASSLLGGEETQYFGPGTRLLVL.

In its sample, this clone was seen many times. The V gene is TRBV6-1, the J gene TRBJ1-1, with D uncertain. This CDR3 comprises 14 residues. Germline CDR1 reads MNHNS; CDR2 reads SASEGT. The V end lost 5 bases, the J end lost 7 bases, and 17 bases lay between the germline ends. As DNA, the CDR3 is TGTGCCAGCAGTCTCACGATCTCCAACTTTGAAGCTTTCTTT. Encoded protein: CASSLTISNFEAFF.

This clone has only a few counts. CDR3 in DNA: TGTGCCAGCAGTTTTGACAGGAACACTGAAGCTTTCTTT. Protein sequence: CASSFDRNTEAFF. The chain carries TRBV6-1 and TRBJ1-1; D might be TRBD1 (5 bases). This CDR3 has 13 amino acids. Germline V gene sequence: CDR1 MNHNS, CDR2 SASEGT. V was clipped by 5 bases and J by 1 base, with 8 bases between them.

The CDR3 loop reads CASSYRDTGHEQYF. CDR3 nucleotide sequence: TGCGCCAGCAGCTACCGGGACACGGGGCACGAGCAGTACTTC. The chain is built from TRBV5-1 and TRBJ2-7; tentative D call: TRBD1 (6 bases). Trimming pared 3 bases from V and 5 bases from J, leaving 15 bases between. Germline V gene sequence: CDR1 SGHRS, CDR2 YFSETQ. This CDR3 contains 14 residues.

The chain uses TRBV9 and TRBJ2-7; D not resolved. CDR1 is SGDLS and CDR2 is YYNGEE in the germline V gene. The length of the CDR3 is 14 residues. V gave up 0 bases and J gave up 1 base, with 8 bases separating them. The CDR3 sequence is CASSVDSRSYEQYF. The CDR3 DNA follows: TGTGCCAGCAGCGTAGACTCGCGTTCCTACGAGCAGTACTTC. Supplemented by reference TRBV9 and TRBJ2-7, the full variable domain reads DSGVTQTPKHLITATGQRVTLRCSPRSGDLSVYWYQQSLDQGLQFLIQYYNGEERAKGNILERFSAQQFPDLHSELNLSSLELGDSALYFCASSVDSRSYEQYFGPGTRLTVT.

This clone was seen more than once but under ten times. The CDR3 nucleotides are TGTGCCAGCAGTTTAGCGGGACAGCGCACAGATACGCAGTATTTT. This codes for CASSLAGQRTDTQYF. The J gene is TRBJ2-3, the V gene TRBV28; perhaps TRBD1 as D (7 bases). This CDR3 has 15 residues. Per germline, CDR1 MDHEN and CDR2 SYDVKM. Trimming took off 2 bases at V and 1 base at J, with 10 bases between the two ends. Looking up the rest from reference TRBV28 and TRBJ2-3 gives the full variable domain: DVKVTQSSRYLVKRTGEKVFLECVQDMDHENMFWYRQDPGLGLRLIYFSYDVKMKEKGDIPEGYSVSREKKERFSLILESASTNQTSMYLCASSLAGQRTDTQYFGPGTRLTVL.